A single sample gave rise to the 30 T cell receptor beta chains below, sequenced in a study of radiotherapy plus CTLA-4 blockade in lung cancer (dated by TCRdb to the late 2010s). Library construction relied on the immunoSEQ multiplex PCR assay. The source is immuneACCESS, and TCRdb retained only in-frame sequences with V and J called. Part of the clones is not carried over; for the studies checked, unresolved V genes explain less than half of this, and the remainder is unexplained. In all, the sample holds around 80,000 clones, and under 85% of those were seen once. The leading ten clones occupy 0.65% to 0.85% of the sample. This specimen was peripheral blood, taken from a patient treated with radiotherapy plus ipilimumab. The receptors come from a human donor with non-small cell lung cancer who had stable disease on radiotherapy plus ipilimumab.

The chain is built from TRBV19 and TRBJ1-4; 7 bases are shared with TRBD1. Germline CDR1 LNHDA, CDR2 SQIVND (reference sequence). The CDR3 length is 17 residues. The junction had 12 bases not matched to a gene; V was cut back by 6 bases and J by 2 bases. This CDR3 is CASSRDRLSGTNEKLFF. CDR3 DNA: TGTGCCAGTAGCCGGGACAGACTTAGTGGGACTAATGAAAAACTGTTTTTT.

The chain combines TRBV27 with TRBJ2-1; no definite D call. The germline V and J ends were trimmed by 10 bases and 5 bases, with 15 bases remaining between them. Germline values: CDR1 MNHEY, CDR2 SMNVEV (reference sequence). The CDR3 is 13 residues long. The CDR3, as DNA: TGTGCCACCACCACGGGCCCTAACAATGAGCAGTTCTTC. Translating gives CATTTGPNNEQFF.

V is TRBV11-2 and J is TRBJ2-7, with D uncertain. CDR1 is SGHAT, CDR2 FQNNGV, per germline. Trimming cost V 4 bases and J 3 bases, with 25 bases left between them. The CDR3 has 18 residues. The CDR3 protein is CASSSYPSASSAIYEQYF. The DNA of the CDR3 is TGTGCCAGCAGCTCTTATCCCTCCGCGTCTTCAGCTATCTACGAGCAGTACTTC.

This clone was seen a single time. The chain combines TRBV7-8 with TRBJ2-2, with TRBD2 as a possible D gene (5 bases). The V gene lost 5 bases and the J gene lost 4 bases, with 14 bases spanning the gap. Germline CDR1 and CDR2: SGHVS and FQNEAQ. This CDR3 contains 15 residues. The CDR3 sequence: CASSIFRGATGELFF. The CDR3 DNA follows: TGTGCCAGCAGCATCTTCCGGGGTGCCACCGGGGAGCTGTTTTTT.

The chain is built from TRBV14 and TRBJ2-5, with D uncertain. Germline V gene data show CDR1 as SGHDN and CDR2 as FVKESK. The CDR3 is 14 residues long. Trimming took off 4 bases at V and 1 base at J, with 10 bases between the two ends. The CDR3, as DNA: TGTGCCAGCAGCCTCCTGGGATTCCAAGAGACCCAGTACTTC. Amino acid sequence: CASSLLGFQETQYF.

This chain connects TRBV7-9 to TRBJ2-7; 10 nucleotides agree with TRBD1. The J segment lost 7 bases and the V segment lost 6 bases, leaving 18 bases of the junction unmatched. The CDR3 contains 17 residues. Per the germline V gene, CDR1 is SEHNR and CDR2 is FQNEAQ (reference sequence). The CDR3 DNA is TGTGCCAGCAGGCCGACAGGGGGCGCGGGTGGCTCGGAGGAGCAGTACTTC. Translating gives CASRPTGGAGGSEEQYF.

V and J are TRBV28 and TRBJ2-1; TRBD2 agrees at 8 bases. Per the germline V gene, CDR1 is MDHEN and CDR2 is SYDVKM. The CDR3 sequence is 16 residues long. Trimming cost V 6 bases and J 0 bases; bases outside gene matches: 7. The CDR3 spells CASSIDREGSYNEQFF. The CDR3 DNA reads TGTGCCAGCAGCATCGATCGGGAGGGCTCCTACAATGAGCAGTTCTTC. The entire variable domain, with the rest obtained from reference TRBV28 and TRBJ2-1, is as follows: DVKVTQSSRYLVKRTGEKVFLECVQDMDHENMFWYRQDPGLGLRLIYFSYDVKMKEKGDIPEGYSVSREKKERFSLILESASTNQTSMYLCASSIDREGSYNEQFFGPGTRLTVL.

This clone was seen only a few times. CDR3 DNA sequence: TGTGCCAGCAATCCCGCCGGGACTAGGAACGAGCAGTACTTC. Translating it yields CASNPAGTRNEQYF. J is TRBJ2-7 and V is TRBV28; 8 nucleotides agree with TRBD2. Unmatched junction bases numbered 10, after V lost 7 bases and J lost 5 bases. Germline-derived CDR1 and CDR2 are MDHEN and SYDVKM. This CDR3 has 14 amino acids.

Worth noting for this clone: The sample carries other DNA sequences with the same CDR3. The chain links TRBV7-9 to TRBJ1-2; tentative D call: TRBD1 (5 bases). V was shortened by 0 bases and J by 4 bases, with 9 bases between the two germline ends. CDR3 length equals 14 residues. Germline CDR1 is SEHNR and CDR2 is FQNEAQ (reference sequence). CDR3 in DNA: TGTGCCAGCAGCTTAGCCGGGGGTGTCTATGGCTACACCTTC. Its protein product is CASSLAGGVYGYTF.

The chain couples TRBV4-2 to TRBJ2-5; possibly TRBD1 for D (6 bases). The CDR3 runs to 15 residues. V lost 3 bases to trimming and J lost 0 bases, with 11 bases between them. The germline CDR1 and CDR2 sequences are LGHNA and YNFKEQ. Here the CDR3 reads CASSHRGQNQETQYF. The DNA for the CDR3 is TGTGCCAGCAGCCACCGCGGACAGAACCAAGAGACCCAGTACTTC.

The CDR3 spells CASSLSPSGVGSYGYTF. The CDR3 DNA sequence: TGTGCCAGCAGCTTATCTCCCTCGGGGGTCGGAAGCTATGGCTACACCTTC. This chain connects TRBV7-9 to TRBJ1-2, with a tentative D call TRBD1 (5 bases). V was clipped by 2 bases and J by 4 bases, with 20 bases between them. The CDR3 is made up of 17 amino acids. Looked up from germline, CDR1 is SEHNR and CDR2 is FQNEAQ (reference sequence).

J is TRBJ2-3 and V is TRBV5-1; D ambiguous. This CDR3 contains 14 residues. The V end lost 0 bases, the J end lost 2 bases, and 7 bases lay between the germline ends. Per germline, CDR1 SGHRS and CDR2 YFSETQ. The CDR3 loop is CASSLESDTDTQYF. The CDR3 DNA follows: TGCGCCAGCAGCTTGGAATCGGACACAGATACGCAGTATTTT. Supplemented by reference TRBV5-1 and TRBJ2-3, the full variable domain reads KAGVTQTPRYLIKTRGQQVTLSCSPISGHRSVSWYQQTPGQGLQFLFEYFSETQRNKGNFPGRFSGRQFSNSRSEMNVSTLELGDSALYLCASSLESDTDTQYFGPGTRLTVL.

The V gene is TRBV5-6, the J gene TRBJ2-3; 8 bases align to TRBD2. V lost 0 bases and J lost 4; bases outside the gene matches: 4. The V gene's germline CDR1 is SGHDT and CDR2 YYEEEE. The CDR3 sequence is 15 residues long. The CDR3 protein is CASSLAGGVADTQYF. The CDR3 DNA reads TGTGCCAGCAGCTTGGCGGGAGGGGTGGCAGATACGCAGTATTTT.

The CDR3: CASSRDQTPNSPLHF. CDR3 nucleotide sequence: TGCGCCAGCAGCCGGGACCAAACCCCGAATTCACCCCTCCACTTT. The V gene is TRBV10-1, the J gene TRBJ1-6; possibly TRBD1 for D (5 bases). CDR3 length equals 15 residues. V was trimmed by 6 bases and J by 7 bases, leaving 16 bases between them. In germline, CDR1 is WNHNN, CDR2 SYGVQD (reference sequence).

The genes are TRBV30 and TRBJ1-5, with TRBD1 identical over 7 bases. CDR1 and CDR2 (germline): GTSNPN, SVGIG (reference sequence). CDR3 length equals 14 residues. Trimming removed 1 base from V and 5 bases from J; junction bases left unmatched: 5. The DNA for the CDR3 is TGTGCCTGGAGTGGGGACAGCGGACATCAGCCCCAGCATTTT. It translates to CAWSGDSGHQPQHF. The variable domain in full, completed from reference TRBV30 and TRBJ1-5, reads SQTIHQWPATLVQPVGSPLSLECTVEGTSNPNLYWYRQAAGRGLQLLFYSVGIGQISSEVPQNLSASRPQDRQFILSSKKLLLSDSGFYLCAWSGDSGHQPQHFGDGTRLSIL.

V gene TRBV4-1 combines with J gene TRBJ2-7; TRBD1 or TRBD2 may be the D gene (5 bases each). Germline-derived CDR1 and CDR2 are MGHRA and YSYEKL. This CDR3 region has 16 residues. Trimming pared 0 bases from V and 4 bases from J, leaving 16 bases between. The CDR3 coding sequence is TGCGCCAGCAGCCAAGAATCGCCAGGGACGGGGTACGAGCAGTACTTC. Protein product: CASSQESPGTGYEQYF.

The chain links TRBV6-1 to TRBJ2-7, with 7 bases identical to TRBD2. Germline V gene lookup returns CDR1 MNHNS and CDR2 SASEGT. The CDR3 covers 15 residues. V gave up 4 bases and J gave up 4 bases; unmatched junction bases: 10. This CDR3 is CASSGGWGGRYEQYF. The CDR3 DNA reads as TGTGCCAGCAGTGGCGGGTGGGGGGGGAGGTACGAGCAGTACTTC.

This clone was detected only once. This CDR3 reads CASSIGGAGEQYF. The CDR3 nucleotides read TGTGCCAGTAGTATAGGAGGGGCGGGCGAGCAGTACTTC. V is TRBV19 and J is TRBJ2-7; D possibly uses TRBD1 or TRBD2 (5 bases each). From germline, CDR1 is LNHDA and CDR2 SQIVND (reference sequence). The CDR3 contains 13 residues. V was trimmed by 1 base and J by 6 bases, leaving 10 bases between them. Drawing the rest from reference TRBV19 and TRBJ2-7, the complete variable domain is DGGITQSPKYLFRKEGQNVTLSCEQNLNHDAMYWYRQDPGQGLRLIYYSQIVNDFQKGDIAEGYSVSREKKESFPLTVTSAQKNPTAFYLCASSIGGAGEQYFGPGTRLTVT.

V usage is TRBV29-1 and J usage is TRBJ2-6; unclear D gene. The CDR3 spans 13 residues. From germline, CDR1 is SQVTM and CDR2 ANQGSEA. With 4 bases removed from V and 0 bases from J, the gap between germline ends came to 4 bases. Written as DNA, the CDR3 is TGCAGCGTTGCCGACTCTGGGGCCAACGTCCTGACTTTC. Translating gives CSVADSGANVLTF. Variable domain in full (rest from reference TRBV29-1 and TRBJ2-6): SAVISQKPSRDICQRGTSLTIQCQVDSQVTMMFWYRQQPGQSLTLIATANQGSEATYESGFVIDKFPISRPNLTFSTLTVSNMSPEDSSIYLCSVADSGANVLTFGAGSRLTVL.

The CDR3 DNA is TGTGCCAGCAGTTTAACTCAGGGTTCCTATAATTCACCCCTCCACTTT. Encoded protein: CASSLTQGSYNSPLHF. The chain links TRBV27 to TRBJ1-6; tentatively, D is TRBD1 (5 bases). Between the trimmed V and J ends, which lost 2 bases and 1 base, there was a span of 9 bases. Germline CDR1 is MNHEY and CDR2 is SMNVEV (reference sequence). The CDR3 runs 16 residues.

This clone occurred once. Here the CDR3 reads CATTLPSTDEQYF. The CDR3 bases are TGTGCCACGACACTTCCTTCGACGGACGAGCAGTACTTC. The rearrangement links TRBV28 to TRBJ2-7; no clear D. Germline CDR1 reads MDHEN; CDR2 reads SYDVKM. This CDR3 spans 13 amino acids. Trimming cost V 10 bases and J 5 bases, with 18 bases left between them.

A note on this clone: At one of its ends the junction is not consistent with the germline gene, which may arise from a read error. The rearrangement joins TRBV18 to TRBJ1-4; the D is unclear. CDR1 is KGHSH, CDR2 LQKENI, per germline. The CDR3 consists of 14 residues. The chain's CDR3 is CASSLVRGNEELFF. In DNA form, the CDR3 reads TGTGCCAGCTCACTGGTACGGGGTAATGAAGAACTGTTTTTT.

The chain employs TRBV2 and TRBJ1-2; a possible D gene is TRBD1 (6 bases). CDR3 length: 13 amino acids. V was trimmed by 6 bases and J by 3 bases, leaving 11 bases between them. CDR1 is SNHLY, CDR2 FYNNEI, per germline. CDR3 coding DNA: TGTGCCAGCAGGGGGACACAAGACTATGGCTACACCTTC. Translated, it gives CASRGTQDYGYTF.

The chain employs TRBV11-2 and TRBJ2-3; D not certain. The CDR3 runs 13 residues. The V end was cut by 5 bases, the J end by 6 bases, with 12 bases between. Per the germline V gene, CDR1 is SGHAT and CDR2 is FQNNGV. The CDR3: CASSPNVGDTQYF. The CDR3 nucleotides read TGTGCCAGCAGCCCGAACGTGGGGGATACGCAGTATTTT.

This clone has a single count. V gene TRBV13 combines with J gene TRBJ2-1; D unclear. Trimming took 5 bases from V and 1 from J, leaving 6 bases between them. The CDR3 loop spans 13 amino acids. Per the germline V gene, CDR1 is PRHDT and CDR2 is FYEKMQ (reference sequence). Here the CDR3 DNA reads TGTGCCAGCAGCCTCGCGTCCTACAATGAGCAGTTCTTC. It encodes CASSLASYNEQFF.

This chain links TRBV28 with TRBJ2-7; possible D gene TRBD1, 6 bases. The germline V gene has CDR1 MDHEN and CDR2 SYDVKM. The CDR3 is 12 residues long. V lost 4 bases to trimming and J lost 6 bases, with 10 bases between them. CDR3 sequence (DNA): TGTGCCAGCAGTTCGGACAGTATCGAGCAGTACTTC. It is translated as CASSSDSIEQYF.

This rearrangement joins TRBV7-2 to TRBJ2-5; tentatively, D is TRBD1 or TRBD2 (5 bases each). This CDR3 contains 14 residues. CDR1 is SGHTA, CDR2 FQGNSA, per germline. The V end was cut by 4 bases, the J end by 4 bases, with 13 bases between. The chain's CDR3 is CASSWGSIGETQYF. CDR3 sequence (DNA): TGTGCCAGCAGCTGGGGGAGTATAGGAGAGACCCAGTACTTC.

J is TRBJ1-1 and V is TRBV25-1, with D perhaps matching TRBD1 (6 bases). The V and J ends lost 4 bases and 2 bases respectively, with 11 bases between them. Germline V gene lookup returns CDR1 MGHDK and CDR2 SYGVNS. The CDR3 has 14 amino acids. The chain's CDR3 is CASSGRGINTEAFF. In nucleotides, the CDR3 is TGTGCCAGCAGTGGCAGGGGCATAAACACTGAAGCTTTCTTT.

V and J are TRBV5-1 and TRBJ2-7; 8 bases align to TRBD1. The V and J ends lost 1 base and 0 bases, in that order; junction bases with no gene match: 3. Germline-derived CDR1 and CDR2 are SGHRS and YFSETQ. The length of the CDR3 is 15 residues. CDR3 nucleotides: TGCGCCAGCAGCTTGCTGGGACAGGTCTCCTACGAGCAGTACTTC. Translating it yields CASSLLGQVSYEQYF.

The chain has TRBV21-1 and TRBJ2-3; the table's D gene call, TRBD2, was not cross checked with the DNA. TRBV21-1 is shown as a pseudogene. This CDR3 region has 12 residues. CDR3 in amino acids: CASSKERDTQYF. The CDR3 DNA reads as TGTGCCAGCAGCAAAGAGCGGGATACGCAGTATTTT.